This TCR beta chain originates from a study of metastatic and nonmetastatic thyroid tumors. For the study at large: Across blood and tumor or nodule tissue, repertoires from malignant and benign thyroid patients were compared with one another.

A few counts support this clone. A read error may explain this, as a much larger clone is one base away. TCRdb reanalyzed the PCR reads with MiXCR. This table holds under 100,000 clones, approximately 9% found once. No treatment of any kind had been given to any patient before thyroid surgery. CDR3 length: 14 residues. CDR1 and CDR2 from the germline V gene are MGHRA and YSYEKL. The sequencing input was blood. This chain links TRBV4-1 with TRBJ1-1, with D possibly being TRBD1 (5 bases). This receptor was identified in a female donor with papillary thyroid cancer or a benign thyroid nodule (not recorded which). Some clones in this sample may be carry-over from other donors' samples. This chain's CDR3 is CASSQGGGHTEALF. The DNA of the CDR3 is TGCGCCAGCAGCCAAGGGGGGGGTCACACTGAAGCTCTCTTT.